The next 14 T cell receptor beta chains were all read from a single sample in a study of T cells after yellow fever vaccination. Each CDR3 protein is one row after TCRdb ran MiXCR on the 5' RACE reads. The table has 500,000 to 700,000 distinct CDR3 sequences, approximately 21% seen once. The source was PBMCs, collected 15 days after the yellow fever booster vaccination. These receptors were obtained from a man aged 25-45 years who received the YFV17D yellow fever vaccine.

In this sample, this clonotype turned up a few times. This rearrangement joins TRBV15 to TRBJ2-3; no definite D call. V lost 0 bases to trimming and J lost 1 base, with 11 bases between them. This CDR3 is 16 amino acids long. Germline CDR1 is LNHNV and CDR2 is YYDKDF (reference sequence). CDR3 sequence reads: CATSRDVYPRTDTQYF. CDR3 DNA sequence: TGTGCCACCAGCAGAGATGTTTACCCACGCACAGATACGCAGTATTTT.

This clonotype turned up a few times. This chain joins TRBV29-1 and TRBJ2-7; weak D call: TRBD2 (6 bases). V lost 2 bases, J lost 3 bases, and 23 bases lay in between. This CDR3 spans 17 amino acids. The V gene's germline CDR1 is SQVTM and CDR2 ANQGSEA. CDR3 coding DNA: TGCAGCGTTGAAACGCTAAAAGAGGAGGGTAGAAGCTACGAGCAGTACTTC. It codes for CSVETLKEEGRSYEQYF.

This clonotype was counted between two and nine times. This sequence joins TRBV4-3 and TRBJ2-2, with no clear D. Trimming cost V 0 bases and J 4 bases, with 6 bases left between them. The CDR3 consists of 14 residues. Looked up from germline, CDR1 is LGHNA and CDR2 is YSLEER. CDR3 loop: CASSQDHPTGELFF. CDR3 in DNA: TGCGCCAGCAGCCAAGATCATCCCACCGGGGAGCTGTTTTTT.

This chain links TRBV23-1 with TRBJ2-5, with 9 nucleotides matching TRBD1. TRBV23-1 is classed as an ORF, of uncertain function. The CDR3 is 15 amino acids. V was clipped by 3 bases and J by 1 base; unmatched bases: 3. For the CDR3, the DNA is TGCGCCAGCAGTCACGACAGGGGGTGCCAAGAGACCCAGTACTTC. Its protein is CASSHDRGCQETQYF.

This clonotype was found a few times. V and J are TRBV3-1 and TRBJ1-5; D is undetermined. The germline gives CDR1 LGHDT, CDR2 YNNKEL (reference sequence). This CDR3 is 14 amino acids long. Trimming removed 4 bases at V and 6 bases at J, with 13 bases between. The DNA for the CDR3 is TGTGCCAGCAGCCGCAATGGGAGGAGTCAGCCCCAGCATTTT. Amino acids: CASSRNGRSQPQHF.

The chain is built from TRBV20-1 and TRBJ2-1; 14 bases are a match to TRBD2. The CDR3 has 15 amino acids. The V gene's germline CDR1 is DFQATT and CDR2 SNEGSKA (reference sequence). The V gene end was trimmed by 5 bases and the J gene end by 8 bases; junction bases not matched to a gene: 8. CDR3 bases: TGCAGTGCTCAAGATGGGACTAGCGGGAGTCATGAGCAGTTCTTC. Translated, it gives CSAQDGTSGSHEQFF.

This clonotype was counted between two and nine times. The rearrangement uses TRBV6-2 or TRBV6-3 and TRBJ1-1; D might be TRBD1 (6 bases). V lost 1 base, J lost 0 bases, and 12 bases lay in between. The V gene's germline CDR1 is MNHEY and CDR2 SVGEGT. This CDR3 spans 16 amino acids. Here the CDR3 reads CASSYLAGELNTEAFF. In DNA, the CDR3 is TGTGCCAGCAGTTACTTGGCAGGGGAATTGAACACTGAAGCTTTCTTT.

This chain links TRBV10-3 with TRBJ2-5; the match to TRBD2 covers 14 bases. CDR3 length equals 13 residues. Germline V CDR1 and CDR2: ENHRY, SYGVKD. Unmatched junction bases numbered 6, after V lost 7 bases and J lost 11 bases. CDR3: CAINEGLAGAQYF. CDR3 in DNA: TGTGCCATCAACGAGGGACTAGCGGGAGCTCAGTACTTC.

This clonotype has ten or more counts. This chain connects TRBV30 to TRBJ1-5, with D uncertain. Between the trimmed V and J ends, which lost 1 base and 7 bases, there was a span of 8 bases. In germline, CDR1 is GTSNPN, CDR2 SVGIG (reference sequence). The CDR3 is 12 residues long. The CDR3 nucleotides read TGTGCCTGGAGTGGGGTTAAGCAGCCCCAGCATTTT. Its protein is CAWSGVKQPQHF.

This clonotype occurred a few times. V and J are TRBV7-6 and TRBJ2-3; unclear D gene. CDR1 and CDR2 from the germline V gene are SGHVS and FNYEAQ. There are 15 residues in the CDR3. Trimming stripped 2 bases from V and 4 bases from J, with 13 bases between. In nucleotides, the CDR3 is TGTGCCAGCAGCTTATACGTGAATGGTCCAGATACGCAGTATTTT. This sequence encodes CASSLYVNGPDTQYF.

In its sample, this clonotype was seen once. The chain carries TRBV29-1 and TRBJ2-1; 11 bases align to TRBD2. Germline loops: CDR1 SQVTM, CDR2 ANQGSEA. The CDR3 has 14 residues. Germline trimming cut 4 bases from V and 7 bases from J; bases unmatched to any gene: 6. In DNA, the CDR3 is TGCAGCGTTGCCGGTAGCGGGAGGGTAAATGAGCAGTTCTTC. Its translation is CSVAGSGRVNEQFF.

The gene calls are TRBV3-1 and TRBJ2-7; 9 bases line up with TRBD2. Trimming removed 3 bases from V and 4 bases from J; junction bases left unmatched: 7. The germline gives CDR1 LGHDT, CDR2 YNNKEL (reference sequence). The length of the CDR3 is 15 residues. CDR3: CASSHHRREGYEQYF. The CDR3 nucleotides read TGTGCCAGCAGCCATCATCGGCGGGAGGGGTACGAGCAGTACTTC.

The sample holds many counts of this clonotype. The chain combines TRBV12-3 or TRBV12-4 with TRBJ2-6; D is uncertain. Trimming removed 5 bases at V and 0 bases at J, with 5 bases between. This CDR3 is built from 14 residues. The CDR3 DNA reads as TGTGCCAGCAGTCACAGCTCTGGGGCCAACGTCCTGACTTTC. It is translated as CASSHSSGANVLTF.

The chain is built from TRBV29-1 and TRBJ2-7; D unresolved. From germline, CDR1 is SQVTM and CDR2 ANQGSEA. The CDR3 extends over 12 amino acids. V was shortened by 5 bases and J by 0 bases, with 8 bases between the two germline ends. This CDR3 is CSVRHYSYEQYF. The DNA of the CDR3 is TGCAGCGTTAGGCATTACTCCTACGAGCAGTACTTC.